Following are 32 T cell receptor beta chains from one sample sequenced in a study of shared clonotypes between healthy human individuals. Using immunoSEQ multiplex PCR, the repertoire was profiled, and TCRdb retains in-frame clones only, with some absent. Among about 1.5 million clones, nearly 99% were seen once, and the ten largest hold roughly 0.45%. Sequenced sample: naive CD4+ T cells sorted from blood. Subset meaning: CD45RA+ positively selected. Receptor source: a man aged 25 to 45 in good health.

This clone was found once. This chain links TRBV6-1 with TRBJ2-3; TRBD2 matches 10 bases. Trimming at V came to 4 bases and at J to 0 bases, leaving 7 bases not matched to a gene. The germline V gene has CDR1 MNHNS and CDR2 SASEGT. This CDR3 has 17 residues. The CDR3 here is CASSVGTSVTSTDTQYF. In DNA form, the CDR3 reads TGTGCCAGCAGTGTTGGGACTAGCGTTACTAGCACAGATACGCAGTATTTT.

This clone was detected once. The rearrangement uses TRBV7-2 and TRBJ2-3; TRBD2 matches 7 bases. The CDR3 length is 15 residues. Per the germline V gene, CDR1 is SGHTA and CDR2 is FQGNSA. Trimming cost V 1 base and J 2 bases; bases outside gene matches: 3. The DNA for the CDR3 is TGTGCCAGCAGCTTAGGCGCGGGAGTCACAGATACGCAGTATTTT. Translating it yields CASSLGAGVTDTQYF.

This CDR3 reads CASRQRLDIGTDTQYF. The CDR3 DNA sequence: TGTGCCAGCAGACAACGACTAGATATTGGCACAGATACGCAGTATTTT. This chain uses TRBV28 with TRBJ2-3, with D perhaps TRBD2 (6 bases). V shed 6 bases and J shed 1 base, with 17 bases lying between them. Germline loops: CDR1 MDHEN, CDR2 SYDVKM. The length of the CDR3 is 16 residues.

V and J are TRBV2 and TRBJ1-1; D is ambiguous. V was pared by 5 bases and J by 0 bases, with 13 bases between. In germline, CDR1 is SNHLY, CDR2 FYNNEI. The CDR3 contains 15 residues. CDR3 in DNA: TGTGCCAGCAGTACGGACCATCCCCTGAACACTGAAGCTTTCTTT. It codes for CASSTDHPLNTEAFF.

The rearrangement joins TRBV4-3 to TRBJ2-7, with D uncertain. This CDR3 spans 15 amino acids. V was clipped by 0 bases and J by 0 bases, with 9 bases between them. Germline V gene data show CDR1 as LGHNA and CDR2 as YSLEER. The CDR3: CASSQEVWSSYEQYF. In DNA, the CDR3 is TGCGCCAGCAGCCAAGAAGTGTGGAGCTCCTACGAGCAGTACTTC.

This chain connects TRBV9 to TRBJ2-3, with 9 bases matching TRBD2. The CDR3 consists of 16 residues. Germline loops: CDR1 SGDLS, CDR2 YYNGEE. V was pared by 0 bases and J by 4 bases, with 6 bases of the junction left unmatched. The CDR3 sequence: CASSVGSGGNSDTQYF. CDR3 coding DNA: TGTGCCAGCAGCGTAGGTAGCGGGGGAAATTCAGATACGCAGTATTTT.

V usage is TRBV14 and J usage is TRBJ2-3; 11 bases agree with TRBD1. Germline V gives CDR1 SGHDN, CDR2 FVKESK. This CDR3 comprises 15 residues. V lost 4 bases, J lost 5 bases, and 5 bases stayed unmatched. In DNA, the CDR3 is TGTGCCAGCAGCCCCGGACAGGGGGCGAAAGATACGCAGTATTTT. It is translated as CASSPGQGAKDTQYF.

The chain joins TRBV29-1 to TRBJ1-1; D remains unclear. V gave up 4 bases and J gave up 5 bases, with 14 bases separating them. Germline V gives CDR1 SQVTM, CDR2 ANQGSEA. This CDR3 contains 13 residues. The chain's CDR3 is CSVAETPGTEAFF. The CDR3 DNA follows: TGCAGCGTTGCTGAGACACCTGGAACTGAAGCTTTCTTT.

CDR3 in amino acids: CASSLSGPTDTQYF. In nucleotides, the CDR3 is TGTGCCAGCAGCTTATCGGGCCCCACAGATACGCAGTATTTT. V and J are TRBV7-2 and TRBJ2-3, with D unresolved. V dropped 2 bases and J dropped 2 bases, with 8 bases sitting between them. The CDR3 totals 14 residues. Germline values: CDR1 SGHTA, CDR2 FQGNSA.

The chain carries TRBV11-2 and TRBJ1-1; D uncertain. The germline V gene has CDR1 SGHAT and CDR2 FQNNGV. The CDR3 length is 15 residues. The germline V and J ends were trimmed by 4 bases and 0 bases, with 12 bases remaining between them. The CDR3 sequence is CASSWTARMNTEAFF. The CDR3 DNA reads TGTGCCAGCAGCTGGACCGCCCGCATGAACACTGAAGCTTTCTTT.

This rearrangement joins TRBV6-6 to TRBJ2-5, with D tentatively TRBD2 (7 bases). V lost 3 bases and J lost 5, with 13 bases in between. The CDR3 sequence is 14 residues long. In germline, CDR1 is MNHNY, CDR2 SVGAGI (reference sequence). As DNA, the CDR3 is TGTGCCAGCAGTTATCGGGCGGGGGCGGAGACCCAGTACTTC. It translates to CASSYRAGAETQYF.

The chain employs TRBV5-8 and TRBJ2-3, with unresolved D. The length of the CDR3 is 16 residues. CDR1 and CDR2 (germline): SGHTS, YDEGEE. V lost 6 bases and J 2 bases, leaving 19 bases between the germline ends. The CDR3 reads CASNMGTRTFTDTQYF. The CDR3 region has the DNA TGTGCCAGCAACATGGGCACGAGGACCTTCACAGATACGCAGTATTTT.

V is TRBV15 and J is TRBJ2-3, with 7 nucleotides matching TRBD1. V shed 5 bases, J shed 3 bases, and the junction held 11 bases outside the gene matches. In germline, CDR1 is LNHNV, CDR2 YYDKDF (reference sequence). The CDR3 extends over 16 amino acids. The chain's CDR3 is CATSRLQGLGTDTQYF. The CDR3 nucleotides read TGTGCCACCAGCCGATTACAGGGGTTAGGTACAGATACGCAGTATTTT.

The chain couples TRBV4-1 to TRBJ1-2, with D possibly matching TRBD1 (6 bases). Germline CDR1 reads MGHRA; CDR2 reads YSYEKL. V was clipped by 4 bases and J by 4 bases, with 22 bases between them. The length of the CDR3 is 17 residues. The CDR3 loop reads CASSPQGSVSLTYGYTF. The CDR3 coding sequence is TGCGCCAGCAGCCCCCAGGGGTCGGTTTCCCTGACCTATGGCTACACCTTC.

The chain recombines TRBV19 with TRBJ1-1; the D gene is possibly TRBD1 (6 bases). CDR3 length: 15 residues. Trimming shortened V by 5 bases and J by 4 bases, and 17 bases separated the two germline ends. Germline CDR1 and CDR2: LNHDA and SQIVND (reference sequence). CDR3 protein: CASSSQQGISTEAFF. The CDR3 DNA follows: TGTGCCAGTAGTTCTCAACAGGGTATCAGCACTGAAGCTTTCTTT.

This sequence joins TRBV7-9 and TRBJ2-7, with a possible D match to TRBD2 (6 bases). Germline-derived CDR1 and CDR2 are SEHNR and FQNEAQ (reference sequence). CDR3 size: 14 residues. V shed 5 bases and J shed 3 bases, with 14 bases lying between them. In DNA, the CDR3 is TGTGCCAGCAGCAGACCCGGACTAAACTACGAGCAGTACTTC. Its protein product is CASSRPGLNYEQYF.

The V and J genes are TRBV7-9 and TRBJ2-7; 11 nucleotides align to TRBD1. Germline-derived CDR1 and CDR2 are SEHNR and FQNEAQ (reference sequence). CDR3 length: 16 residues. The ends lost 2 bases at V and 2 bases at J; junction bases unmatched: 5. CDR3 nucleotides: TGTGCCAGCAGCTTAATCCGGGGACAGGGGGCCTACGAGCAGTACTTC. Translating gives CASSLIRGQGAYEQYF.

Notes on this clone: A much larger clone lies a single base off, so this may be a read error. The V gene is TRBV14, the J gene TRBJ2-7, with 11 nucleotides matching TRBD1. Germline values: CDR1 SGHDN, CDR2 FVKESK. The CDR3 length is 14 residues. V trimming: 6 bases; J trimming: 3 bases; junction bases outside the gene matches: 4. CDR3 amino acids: CASSPGTGGYEQYF. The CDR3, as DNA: TGTGCCAGCAGTCCCGGGACAGGGGGCTACGAGCAGTACTTC. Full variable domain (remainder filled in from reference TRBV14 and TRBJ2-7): EAGVTQFPSHSVIEKGQTVTLRCDPISGHDNLYWYRRVMGKEIKFLLHFVKESKQDESGMPNNRFLAERTGGTYSTLKVQPAELEDSGVYFCASSPGTGGYEQYFGPGTRLTVT.

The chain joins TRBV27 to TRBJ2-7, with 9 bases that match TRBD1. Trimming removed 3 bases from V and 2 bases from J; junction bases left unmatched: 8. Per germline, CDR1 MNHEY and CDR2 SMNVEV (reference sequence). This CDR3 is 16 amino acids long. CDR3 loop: CASSFGPGQGPYEQYF. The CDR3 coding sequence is TGTGCCAGCAGTTTCGGGCCGGGACAGGGACCCTACGAGCAGTACTTC.

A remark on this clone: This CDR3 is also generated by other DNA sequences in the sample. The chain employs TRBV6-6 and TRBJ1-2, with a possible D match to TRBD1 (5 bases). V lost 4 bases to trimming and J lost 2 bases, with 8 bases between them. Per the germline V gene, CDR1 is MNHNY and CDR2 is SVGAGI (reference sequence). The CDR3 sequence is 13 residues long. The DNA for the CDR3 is TGTGCCAGCAGTTTACAGGTGAACTATGGCTACACCTTC. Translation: CASSLQVNYGYTF.

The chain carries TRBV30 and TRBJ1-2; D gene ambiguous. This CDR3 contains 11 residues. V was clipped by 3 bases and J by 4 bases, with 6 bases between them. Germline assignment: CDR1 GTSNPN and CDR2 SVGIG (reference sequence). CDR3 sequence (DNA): TGTGCCTGGAGGCCTGCCTATGGCTACACCTTC. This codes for CAWRPAYGYTF.

CDR3 sequence reads: CASSSKSGRASYEQYF. The CDR3 nucleotides are TGTGCCAGCAGCTCCAAAAGCGGGAGGGCCTCCTACGAGCAGTACTTC. The J gene is TRBJ2-7, the V gene TRBV5-4; 10 positions match TRBD2. Germline assignment: CDR1 SGHNT and CDR2 YYREEE (reference sequence). The CDR3 spans 16 residues. J lost 0 bases, V lost 3 bases, and 6 bases had no gene match.

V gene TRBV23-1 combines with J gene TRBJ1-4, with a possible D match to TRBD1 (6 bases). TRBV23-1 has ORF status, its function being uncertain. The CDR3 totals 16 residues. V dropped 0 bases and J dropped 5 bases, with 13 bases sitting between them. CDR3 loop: CASSQSGRGRNEKLFF. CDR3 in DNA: TGCGCCAGCAGTCAATCGGGACGGGGGCGGAATGAAAAACTGTTTTTT.

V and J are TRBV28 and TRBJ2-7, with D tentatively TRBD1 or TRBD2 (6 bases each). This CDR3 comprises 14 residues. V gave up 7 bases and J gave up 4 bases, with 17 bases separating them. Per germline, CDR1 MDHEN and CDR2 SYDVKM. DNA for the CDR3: TGTGCCAGCATCGAAAGGAGGGGGGCGTACGAGCAGTACTTC. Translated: CASIERRGAYEQYF.

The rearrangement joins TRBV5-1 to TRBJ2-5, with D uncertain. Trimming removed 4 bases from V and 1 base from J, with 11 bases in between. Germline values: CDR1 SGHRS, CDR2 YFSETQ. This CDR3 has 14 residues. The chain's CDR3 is CASSLTAFQETQYF. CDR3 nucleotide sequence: TGCGCCAGCAGCCTAACAGCTTTCCAAGAGACCCAGTACTTC.

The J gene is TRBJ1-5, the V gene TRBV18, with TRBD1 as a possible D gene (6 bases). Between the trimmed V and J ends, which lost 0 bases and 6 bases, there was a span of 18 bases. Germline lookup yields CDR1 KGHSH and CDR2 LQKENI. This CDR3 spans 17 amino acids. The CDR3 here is CASSPPFQDSHPQPQHF. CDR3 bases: TGTGCCAGCTCACCACCGTTCCAGGACAGCCACCCTCAGCCCCAGCATTTT.

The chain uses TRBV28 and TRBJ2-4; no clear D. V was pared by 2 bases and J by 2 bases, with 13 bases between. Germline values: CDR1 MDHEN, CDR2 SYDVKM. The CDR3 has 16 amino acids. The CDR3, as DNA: TGTGCCAGCAGTTTAGAGAGAATGGTCACCAAAAACATTCAGTACTTC. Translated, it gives CASSLERMVTKNIQYF.

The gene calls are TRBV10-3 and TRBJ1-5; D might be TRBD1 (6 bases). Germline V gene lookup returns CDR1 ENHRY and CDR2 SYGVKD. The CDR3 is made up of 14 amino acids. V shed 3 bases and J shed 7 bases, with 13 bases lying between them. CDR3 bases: TGTGCCATCAGTGATATAAGGGGGAAGCAGCCCCAGCATTTT. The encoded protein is CAISDIRGKQPQHF.

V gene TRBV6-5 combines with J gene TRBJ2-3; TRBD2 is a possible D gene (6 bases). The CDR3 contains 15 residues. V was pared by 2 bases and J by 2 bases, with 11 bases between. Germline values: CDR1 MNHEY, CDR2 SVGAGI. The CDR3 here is CASSYGAGFTDTQYF. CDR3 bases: TGTGCCAGCAGTTACGGGGCGGGGTTCACAGATACGCAGTATTTT.

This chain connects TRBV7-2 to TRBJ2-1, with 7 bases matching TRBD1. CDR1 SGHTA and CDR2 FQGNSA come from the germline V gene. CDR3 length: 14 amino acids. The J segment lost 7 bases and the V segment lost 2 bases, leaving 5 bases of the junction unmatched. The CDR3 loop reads CASSLHDRDNEQFF. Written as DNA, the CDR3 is TGTGCCAGCAGCTTACATGACAGGGATAATGAGCAGTTCTTC.

The CDR3 sequence: CASSFSVGQGTPGTQYF. CDR3 nucleotides: TGTGCCAGCAGCTTCAGCGTAGGACAGGGGACCCCCGGGACCCAGTACTTC. The chain employs TRBV9 and TRBJ2-5; 9 positions match TRBD1. The V segment lost 4 bases and the J segment 7 bases; nucleotides outside the gene matches: 17. The CDR3 is made up of 17 amino acids. Per the germline V gene, CDR1 is SGDLS and CDR2 is YYNGEE.

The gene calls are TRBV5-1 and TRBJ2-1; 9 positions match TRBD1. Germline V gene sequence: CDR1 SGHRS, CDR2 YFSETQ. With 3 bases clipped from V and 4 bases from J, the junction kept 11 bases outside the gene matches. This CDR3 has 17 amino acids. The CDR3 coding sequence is TGCGCCAGCAGCTACACCCCGGGACAGGGTGAATACAATGAGCAGTTCTTC. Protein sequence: CASSYTPGQGEYNEQFF.